What follows are 22 T cell receptor beta chains derived from one specimen sequenced in a study of blood T cell repertoires in COVID-19. Data came from immunoSEQ multiplex PCR; TCRdb stores just in-frame clones and leaves some out. The sample lists 95,000 to 150,000 clones, 87% seen once, with less than 30% in the top ten. Specimen: peripheral blood. The receptors derive from a woman in her 70s with acute or convalescent COVID-19.

The chain carries TRBV24-1 and TRBJ2-1; TRBD2 might be the D (6 bases). The V and J ends lost 5 bases and 0 bases respectively, with 13 bases between them. Germline CDR1 reads KGHDR; CDR2 reads SFDVKD. This CDR3 is 16 amino acids long. CDR3 sequence (DNA): TGTGCCACCAGTGGTGGACTATCAAGCTCCTACAATGAGCAGTTCTTC. Residues: CATSGGLSSSYNEQFF.

V and J are TRBV11-3 and TRBJ2-3; 10 nucleotides align to TRBD2. J gave up 0 bases and V 7 bases, and 1 base lay outside the gene matches. The V gene's germline CDR1 is SGHNT and CDR2 YENEEA. The CDR3 is made up of 14 amino acids. Written as DNA, the CDR3 is TGTGCCAGCAAGCGGGGGGGTAGCACAGATACGCAGTATTTT. Its protein is CASKRGGSTDTQYF. Using reference TRBV11-3 and TRBJ2-3 for the parts outside the CDR3, the full variable domain is EAGVVQSPRYKIIEKKQPVAFWCNPISGHNTLYWYLQNLGQGPELLIRYENEEAVDDSQLPKDRFSAERLKGVDSTLKIQPAELGDSAVYLCASKRGGSTDTQYFGPGTRLTVL.

The rearrangement uses TRBV29-1 and TRBJ2-2, with D maybe TRBD1 (5 bases). The V gene's germline CDR1 is SQVTM and CDR2 ANQGSEA. This CDR3 has 18 amino acids. Trimming took off 0 bases at V and 1 base at J, with 18 bases between the two ends. In DNA, the CDR3 is TGCAGCGTTGAAGAAATGGCAGGTAGACAGAGGAACACCGGGGAGCTGTTTTTT. Its translation is CSVEEMAGRQRNTGELFF.

The rearrangement uses TRBV30 and TRBJ1-1; weak D call: TRBD1 (5 bases). There are 16 residues in the CDR3. Between the trimmed V and J ends, which lost 0 bases and 0 bases, there was a span of 14 bases. The germline V gene has CDR1 GTSNPN and CDR2 SVGIG (reference sequence). CDR3 residues: CAWSVRSGAMNTEAFF. DNA for the CDR3: TGTGCCTGGAGTGTACGGTCTGGGGCCATGAACACTGAAGCTTTCTTT.

V usage is TRBV4-1 and J usage is TRBJ2-5; 7 bases line up with TRBD2. Germline loops: CDR1 MGHRA, CDR2 YSYEKL. The CDR3 sequence is 16 residues long. V shed 2 bases, J shed 5 bases, and the junction held 11 bases outside the gene matches. The CDR3 is CASSQSPGLKSETQYF. The CDR3 DNA follows: TGCGCCAGCAGCCAATCCCCGGGACTAAAGTCGGAGACCCAGTACTTC.

This clone was counted only a few times. The J gene is TRBJ1-2, the V gene TRBV28; D gene unclear. V dropped 6 bases and J dropped 5 bases, with 7 bases sitting between them. The length of the CDR3 is 11 residues. Germline values: CDR1 MDHEN, CDR2 SYDVKM. The CDR3 DNA is TGTGCCAGCAGCCAATTTTATGGCTACACCTTC. It translates to CASSQFYGYTF.

This clone was seen a single time. The chain has TRBV30 and TRBJ2-3; D is unresolved. CDR1 is GTSNPN and CDR2 is SVGIG in the germline V gene (reference sequence). V was clipped by 1 base and J by 6 bases, with 8 bases between them. The CDR3 is 12 amino acids. The CDR3 protein is CAWSAVRDTQYF. CDR3 sequence (DNA): TGTGCCTGGAGTGCGGTGAGGGATACGCAGTATTTT. Together with reference TRBV30 and TRBJ2-3, the CDR3 gives the full variable domain: SQTIHQWPATLVQPVGSPLSLECTVEGTSNPNLYWYRQAAGRGLQLLFYSVGIGQISSEVPQNLSASRPQDRQFILSSKKLLLSDSGFYLCAWSAVRDTQYFGPGTRLTVL.

The rearrangement links TRBV7-9 to TRBJ2-3, with TRBD2 as a possible D gene (5 bases). The CDR3 consists of 14 residues. Trimming stripped 1 base from V and 0 bases from J, with 5 bases between. Germline V gene lookup returns CDR1 SEHNR and CDR2 FQNEAQ (reference sequence). CDR3 in amino acids: CASSLGTSTDTQYF. Written as DNA, the CDR3 is TGTGCCAGCAGCTTAGGGACTAGCACAGATACGCAGTATTTT.

This rearrangement joins TRBV5-4 to TRBJ1-3; D gene unclear. Deletions cut 4 bases from V and 0 bases from J, with 11 bases between. The CDR3 extends over 15 amino acids. Germline assignment: CDR1 SGHNT and CDR2 YYREEE (reference sequence). As DNA, the CDR3 is TGTGCCAGCAGCATAGACCCGGGCTCTGGAAACACCATATATTTT. Translating gives CASSIDPGSGNTIYF.

V and J are TRBV2 and TRBJ2-6, with 9 bases fitting TRBD1. Germline V gene data show CDR1 as SNHLY and CDR2 as FYNNEI. The CDR3 extends over 17 amino acids. With 6 bases clipped from V and 2 bases from J, the junction kept 8 bases outside the gene matches. The CDR3 loop reads CASRSSRQGAGANVLTF. In DNA form, the CDR3 reads TGTGCCAGCAGATCCTCCCGACAGGGGGCTGGGGCCAACGTCCTGACTTTC.

The chain links TRBV6-5 to TRBJ1-5; weak D call: TRBD1 (5 bases). From germline, CDR1 is MNHEY and CDR2 SVGAGI. Trimming shortened V by 11 bases and J by 4 bases, and 21 bases separated the two germline ends. The CDR3 extends over 15 amino acids. CDR3 coding DNA: TGTGCCTTAAAGAAGGGGCAGGGCCCTAATCAGCCCCAGCATTTT. Translated, it gives CALKKGQGPNQPQHF.

V gene TRBV5-1 combines with J gene TRBJ1-2; no clear D. The germline V and J ends were trimmed by 0 bases and 8 bases, with 11 bases remaining between them. Germline CDR1 SGHRS, CDR2 YFSETQ. The CDR3 has 13 amino acids. The DNA of the CDR3 is TGCGCCAGCAGCTTGGATGGGCCGTACGGCTACACCTTC. Protein product: CASSLDGPYGYTF.

The sample holds one count of this clone. CDR3 amino acids: CASSYLRRGAWDGSYGYTF. The CDR3 DNA reads as TGTGCCAGCAGCTACCTACGTCGGGGGGCTTGGGATGGTAGCTATGGCTACACCTTC. The genes are TRBV5-6 and TRBJ1-2; D possibly corresponds to TRBD1 (6 bases). The V gene's germline CDR1 is SGHDT and CDR2 YYEEEE. V shed 3 bases and J shed 4 bases, with 28 bases lying between them. This CDR3 region has 19 residues.

J is TRBJ1-4 and V is TRBV28; 12 bases fit TRBD1. Looked up from germline, CDR1 is MDHEN and CDR2 is SYDVKM. The CDR3 loop spans 17 amino acids. The V gene end was trimmed by 4 bases and the J gene end by 5 bases; junction bases not matched to a gene: 8. CDR3 amino acids: CASSSWDRGRLNEKLFF. CDR3 coding DNA: TGTGCCAGCAGTTCATGGGACAGGGGGCGCTTAAATGAAAAACTGTTTTTT.

The chain couples TRBV28 to TRBJ1-4, with 7 bases fitting TRBD1. V dropped 5 bases and J dropped 3; count of bases not matched to a gene: 12. CDR1 and CDR2 (germline): MDHEN, SYDVKM. The CDR3 is 17 amino acids. CDR3 in DNA: TGTGCCAGCAGTACCCAAATACAGGGGATGGCTAATGAAAAACTGTTTTTT. Protein: CASSTQIQGMANEKLFF.

The rearrangement uses TRBV10-1 and TRBJ1-3; no reliable D call. CDR3 length equals 13 residues. CDR1 WNHNN and CDR2 SYGVQD come from the germline V gene (reference sequence). V lost 7 bases and J lost 3, with 10 bases in between. CDR3 loop: CASTDGGGNTIYF. CDR3 sequence (DNA): TGCGCCAGCACGGACGGAGGTGGAAACACCATATATTTT.

CDR3 coding DNA: TGCGCCAGCTCCGGGGGAGGAAACACTGAAGCTTTCTTT. Translated: CASSGGGNTEAFF. The chain employs TRBV5-1 and TRBJ1-1; D possibly corresponds to TRBD1 (5 bases). This CDR3 has 13 amino acids. V was shortened by 7 bases and J by 2 bases, with 12 bases between the two germline ends. Germline-derived CDR1 and CDR2 are SGHRS and YFSETQ.

The chain uses TRBV30 and TRBJ1-2; D might be TRBD1 (5 bases). The V and J ends lost 2 bases and 1 base respectively, with 8 bases between them. The CDR3 has 13 residues. Germline V CDR1 and CDR2: GTSNPN, SVGIG (reference sequence). CDR3 sequence reads: CAWSRGGNYGYTF. CDR3 sequence (DNA): TGTGCCTGGAGTAGGGGCGGTAACTATGGCTACACCTTC.

The chain couples TRBV29-1 to TRBJ2-4; 7 bases map to TRBD2. In germline, CDR1 is SQVTM, CDR2 ANQGSEA. CDR3 length: 13 residues. CDR3 region: CSIGGEGKNIQYF. The CDR3, as DNA: TGCAGTATTGGGGGGGAGGGCAAAAACATTCAGTACTTC.

The chain employs TRBV2 and TRBJ1-5, with TRBD1 identical over 9 bases. This CDR3 contains 14 residues. V shed 6 bases and J 9 bases; nucleotides not matched to a gene: 9. Germline values: CDR1 SNHLY, CDR2 FYNNEI. CDR3 nucleotides: TGTGCCAGCAGCCTGGGACAGGGTTTATTGCCCCAGCATTTT. Translating gives CASSLGQGLLPQHF.

The chain carries TRBV7-2 and TRBJ2-1; a possible D gene is TRBD2 (7 bases). The ends were cut back, 2 bases at V and 5 bases at J, with 13 bases in the middle. The CDR3 contains 15 residues. The V gene's germline CDR1 is SGHTA and CDR2 FQGNSA. The chain's CDR3 is CASSLSGGPNNEQFF. CDR3 in DNA: TGTGCCAGCAGCTTATCCGGGGGGCCCAACAATGAGCAGTTCTTC. The full variable domain, rest sourced from reference TRBV7-2 and TRBJ2-1, is GAGVSQSPSNKVTEKGKDVELRCDPISGHTALYWYRQSLGQGLEFLIYFQGNSAPDKSGLPSDRFSAERTGGSVSTLTIQRTQQEDSAVYLCASSLSGGPNNEQFFGPGTRLTVL.

This clone turned up a few times. The junction departs from germline at one end; a sequencing error may be responsible. This chain links TRBV4-1 with TRBJ2-7; 8 bases match TRBD1. The CDR3 is 13 residues long. Per the germline V gene, CDR1 is MGHRA and CDR2 is YSYEKL. The CDR3 loop is CASSQDVQGAPRF. CDR3 DNA: TGCGCCAGCAGCCAAGATGTCCAGGGGGCCCCTCGCTTC.